The clone carrying this T cell receptor beta chain was found once. What it binds is unknown. This sample was included in a study of CD8 T cells in Susac syndrome. Broader study findings: Individuals included in the TCR sequencing and HLA analysis were acknowledged by the study to be relatively few in number.

Sequencing of TCR beta was carried out in blood CD8+ and CD4+ T cells. Negative isolation was applied to CD8+ and CD4+ T cells, and FACS enrichment was applied to TEMRA cells. cDNA came from about 0.51 to 1 ug RNA primed by random hexamers. Amplification of TCR beta CDR3 by immunoSEQ multiplex PCR spanned 54 Vbeta and 13 Jbeta. TCRdb re-derived calls from the immunoSEQ multiplex PCR reads in MiXCR, one entry per CDR3 protein. The sample has about 22,000 distinct CDR3 sequences, 90% to 95% seen once; the top ten hold less than 0.3%. The ends were cut back, 0 bases at V and 0 bases at J, with 10 bases in the middle. CDR3 length: 16 amino acids. CDR1 and CDR2 (germline): SGHDT, YYEEEE.

The chain uses TRBV5-6 and TRBJ1-3; D gene unclear. The TCR originated in a human donor in good health. What was sequenced was CD8+ T cells from PBMCs. Here the CDR3 reads CASSLGAESSGNTIYF. Here the CDR3 DNA reads TGTGCCAGCAGCTTGGGTGCAGAGAGCTCTGGAAACACCATATATTTT.